This TCR beta chain derives from a study of T-cell memory formation after mild COVID-19. General observations from the study: Contracting CD8+ clones were enriched in EMRA, CD4+ mainly in CM and EM.

On this clonotype itself: Its cognate antigen is unknown.

TCRdb re-called the 5' RACE reads with MiXCR, one entry per CDR3 protein. The sample records some 300,000 distinct CDR3 sequences, roughly 19% being singletons. Germline V CDR1 and CDR2: SGHRS, YFSETQ. The CDR3 runs 15 residues. Losses at the gene ends were 5 bases for V and 5 bases for J; bases not matched to a gene: 9. Specimen: PBMCs or a T cell subset sorted from them (not recorded which). The chain uses TRBV5-1 and TRBJ2-1; 8 positions match TRBD2. This clonotype was sampled from a young man who had mild COVID-19 (a few samples of this study predate the infection). Cell type and time point are not known. The CDR3 nucleotides are TGCGCCAGCAGTGGAAGCGGGGGACCAAACAATGAGCAGTTCTTC. Translated, it gives CASSGSGGPNNEQFF.